This T cell receptor (beta chain) is from a study of T-cell reconstitution after alpha-beta-depleted transplantation in children. This clonotype occurred many times. Preparation of the TCRbeta library was carried out with unique molecular identifiers. Via MiXCR, TCRdb re-called the PCR reads, giving one row per CDR3 protein. This table has about 200,000 distinct CDR3 sequences, about 7% appearing once. V lost 5 bases, J lost 4 bases, and 18 bases lay in between. The CDR3 is 15 amino acids. The germline CDR1 and CDR2 sequences are MDHEN and SYDVKM. V is TRBV28 and J is TRBJ2-7; D is possibly TRBD1 or TRBD2 (5 bases each). The clonotype was recovered from a boy aged 2-9 years with acute lymphoblastic leukemia, due to receive a stem cell transplant. The material was PBMCs, obtained before TCRalphabeta/CD19-depleted stem cell transplant. CDR3 bases: TGTGCCAGCAGTCTCCCAGGTATGGGGGAATACGAGCAGTACTTC. Its translation is CASSLPGMGEYEQYF.